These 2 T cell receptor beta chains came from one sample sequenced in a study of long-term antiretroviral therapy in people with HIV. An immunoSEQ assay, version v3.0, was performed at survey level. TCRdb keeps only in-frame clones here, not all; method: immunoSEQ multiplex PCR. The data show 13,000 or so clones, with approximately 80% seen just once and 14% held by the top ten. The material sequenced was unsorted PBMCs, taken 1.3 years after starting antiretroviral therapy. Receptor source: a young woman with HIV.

CDR3 nucleotide sequence: TGTGCCAGCGCGGGGAACACCGGGGAGCTGTTTTTT. Protein: CASAGNTGELFF. The V gene is TRBV7-3, the J gene TRBJ2-2; D might be TRBD2 (5 bases). V shed 8 bases and J shed 1 base, with 5 bases lying between them. The length of the CDR3 is 12 residues. CDR1 and CDR2 from the germline V gene are SGHTA and FQGTGA.

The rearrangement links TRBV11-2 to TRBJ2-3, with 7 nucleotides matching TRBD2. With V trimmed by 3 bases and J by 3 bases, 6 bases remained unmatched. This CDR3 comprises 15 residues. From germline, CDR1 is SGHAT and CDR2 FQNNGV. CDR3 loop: CASSFGGLGTDTQYF. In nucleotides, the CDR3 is TGTGCCAGCAGCTTCGGGGGGTTAGGAACAGATACGCAGTATTTT.